The 12 T cell receptor beta chains given below trace back to one sample, sequenced in a study of T cell responses to AZD1222 COVID-19 vaccine. Profiled with immunoSEQ multiplex PCR; TCRdb holds only in-frame clones, not every one. The top ten hold 1.1% to 1.5% of the sample, which has 150,000 or so clones, roughly 90% seen once. The sequencing used peripheral blood, collected on day 0 of AZD1222 vaccination. The receptors shown here come from an adult in good health.

The rearrangement joins TRBV5-8 to TRBJ2-3, with TRBD1 matching 8 bases. The trim removed 4 bases at V and 4 bases at J, leaving 5 bases unmatched. CDR3 size: 14 residues. CDR1 is SGHTS, CDR2 YDEGEE, per germline. Written as DNA, the CDR3 is TGTGCCAGCAGCCTACGGACAGGGTCAGATACGCAGTATTTT. This encodes CASSLRTGSDTQYF.

The chain uses TRBV18 and TRBJ1-5; unclear D gene. In germline, CDR1 is KGHSH, CDR2 LQKENI. Trimming stripped 2 bases from V and 5 bases from J, with 7 bases between. This CDR3 is built from 13 residues. CDR3 loop: CASSPVRDQPQHF. Written as DNA, the CDR3 is TGTGCCAGCTCACCAGTCAGAGATCAGCCCCAGCATTTT.

This sequence joins TRBV10-3 and TRBJ1-1; maybe TRBD1 (5 bases). This CDR3 has 13 amino acids. V dropped 10 bases and J dropped 4 bases, with 16 bases sitting between them. The germline V gene encodes CDR1 ENHRY and CDR2 SYGVKD. The CDR3 spells CATGGGIGTEAFF. The CDR3 DNA reads as TGTGCCACCGGGGGGGGGATAGGCACTGAAGCTTTCTTT.

The chain carries TRBV7-2 and TRBJ2-1; TRBD1 is a possible D gene (5 bases). The length of the CDR3 is 13 residues. Trimming shortened V by 0 bases and J by 7 bases, and 7 bases separated the two germline ends. Germline loops: CDR1 SGHTA, CDR2 FQGNSA. As DNA, the CDR3 is TGTGCCAGCAGCTTAGCCAGGGAAAATGAGCAGTTCTTC. This codes for CASSLARENEQFF.

Points on this clone: The sample carries other DNA sequences with the same CDR3. This chain's CDR3 is CASSLGTGELFF. In DNA form, the CDR3 reads TGTGCCAGCAGTTTGGGGACCGGGGAGCTGTTTTTT. This sequence joins TRBV12-3 or TRBV12-4 and TRBJ2-2; D is undetermined. The germline V and J ends were trimmed by 3 bases and 5 bases, with 4 bases remaining between them. This CDR3 spans 12 amino acids.

This chain joins TRBV19 and TRBJ2-1; 9 bases are a match to TRBD2. Germline-derived CDR1 and CDR2 are LNHDA and SQIVND (reference sequence). V gave up 5 bases and J gave up 7 bases; unmatched junction bases: 18. The CDR3 covers 18 residues. The DNA of the CDR3 is TGTGCCAGTAGTCAACTCCAAGTAGCGGGAGCCTGGGGGAATGAGCAGTTCTTC. Translated: CASSQLQVAGAWGNEQFF.

This rearrangement joins TRBV21-1 to TRBJ2-3; TRBD1, as called in the table, went unchecked against the DNA. TRBV21-1 counts as a pseudogene. The CDR3 contains 19 residues. CDR3 residues: CASSKADRGPCSSTDTQYF. CDR3 sequence (DNA): TGTGCCAGCAGCAAAGCCGACAGGGGTCCATGCTCTAGCACAGATACGCAGTATTTT.

This clone was seen only once. The V call is TRBV7-9, the J call TRBJ1-4; 9 bases fit TRBD1. The junction had 9 bases not matched to a gene; V was cut back by 4 bases and J by 6 bases. Germline V gene sequence: CDR1 SEHNR, CDR2 FQNEAQ (reference sequence). This CDR3 contains 16 residues. This CDR3 is CASSWIQRTGDEKLFF. CDR3 bases: TGTGCCAGCAGCTGGATACAAAGGACAGGGGATGAAAAACTGTTTTTT. Looking up the rest from reference TRBV7-9 and TRBJ1-4 gives the full variable domain: DTGVSQNPRHKITKRGQNVTFRCDPISEHNRLYWYRQTLGQGPEFLTYFQNEAQLEKSRLLSDRFSAERPKGSFSTLEIQRTEQGDSAMYLCASSWIQRTGDEKLFFGSGTQLSVL.

A word on this clone: Relative to the germline gene, one junction end is altered; a read error may explain this. This chain connects TRBV7-7 to TRBJ1-4; D perhaps matches TRBD1 (5 bases). CDR1 and CDR2 from the germline V gene are SSHAT and FNYEAQ (reference sequence). There are 15 residues in the CDR3. Written as DNA, the CDR3 is TGTGCTAGCAGCTTATCGTACAGGCCTAATGAAAAACTGTTTTTT. Its translation: CASSLSYRPNEKLFF.

The genes are TRBV24-1 and TRBJ2-2; tentative D call: TRBD1 (5 bases). The CDR3 has 15 residues. From germline, CDR1 is KGHDR and CDR2 SFDVKD. V was trimmed by 0 bases and J by 6 bases, leaving 10 bases between them. CDR3 amino acids: CATSDLLWGAGELFF. The CDR3 nucleotides are TGTGCCACCAGTGATTTGCTATGGGGCGCCGGGGAGCTGTTTTTT.

The rearrangement uses TRBV6-5 and TRBJ2-7; TRBD1 might be the D (5 bases). Trimming shortened V by 7 bases and J by 4 bases, and 17 bases separated the two germline ends. Germline V lookup: CDR1 MNHEY, CDR2 SVGAGI. This CDR3 is built from 14 residues. The CDR3, as DNA: TGTGCCAGCACCCTGGACATAATGGGTTACGAGCAGTACTTC. The encoded protein is CASTLDIMGYEQYF.

DNA for the CDR3: TGTGCCAGTAGTATTAAAGGGGGCACTGGAAACACCATATATTTT. Encoded protein: CASSIKGGTGNTIYF. The V and J genes are TRBV19 and TRBJ1-3, with 7 bases fitting TRBD1. V lost 3 bases to trimming and J lost 2 bases; unmatched junction nucleotides: 4. Germline V lookup: CDR1 LNHDA, CDR2 SQIVND (reference sequence). This CDR3 contains 15 residues. The whole variable domain, remainder taken from reference TRBV19 and TRBJ1-3, is DGGITQSPKYLFRKEGQNVTLSCEQNLNHDAMYWYRQDPGQGLRLIYYSQIVNDFQKGDIAEGYSVSREKKESFPLTVTSAQKNPTAFYLCASSIKGGTGNTIYFGEGSWLTVV.